The 9 T cell receptor beta chains below come from one sample, sequenced in a study of shared clonotypes between healthy human individuals. The table came from immunoSEQ multiplex PCR; TCRdb's copy has only in-frame clones and leaves some out. The table lists over 2,000,000 clones, about 94% of them singletons. CD45RO-negative cells were positively selected for CCR7, leaving out terminally differentiated effector memory CD45RA+ cells. The material sequenced was naive CD8+ T cells from PBMCs. The source of these receptors is a man aged 18 to 29 in good health. Some clones in this sample may be carry-over from other donors' samples.

This clone showed up just once. V gene TRBV9 combines with J gene TRBJ1-3; D remains unclear. V lost 2 bases and J lost 4, with 13 bases in between. The CDR3 runs to 15 residues. Germline lookup yields CDR1 SGDLS and CDR2 YYNGEE. The CDR3 here is CASSVRENPGNTIYF. The CDR3 DNA sequence: TGTGCCAGCAGCGTGCGGGAAAACCCCGGAAACACCATATATTTT.

The genes are TRBV7-2 and TRBJ2-7; D is possibly TRBD2 (7 bases). The germline V gene encodes CDR1 SGHTA and CDR2 FQGNSA. CDR3 length: 18 residues. V lost 2 bases, J lost 6 bases, and 26 bases lay in between. The CDR3 is CASSLIAGRVREGGEQYF. CDR3 nucleotides: TGTGCCAGCAGCTTAATAGCCGGGCGAGTGAGGGAGGGGGGCGAGCAGTACTTC.

The rearrangement joins TRBV6-6 to TRBJ1-5; D remains ambiguous. V gave up 0 bases and J gave up 5 bases, with 11 bases separating them. The length of the CDR3 is 15 residues. Germline CDR1 is MNHNY and CDR2 is SVGAGI (reference sequence). CDR3 region: CASSYSPGSHQPQHF. Here the CDR3 DNA reads TGTGCCAGCAGTTACTCTCCGGGATCCCATCAGCCCCAGCATTTT.

The rearrangement joins TRBV4-3 to TRBJ2-7; 8 positions match TRBD2. Trimming cost V 0 bases and J 0 bases; bases outside gene matches: 7. CDR1 and CDR2 from the germline V gene are LGHNA and YSLEER. The CDR3 totals 17 residues. The CDR3 is CASSQDIKREGSYEQYF. Here the CDR3 DNA reads TGCGCCAGCAGCCAAGATATAAAACGGGAGGGCTCCTACGAGCAGTACTTC.

This chain joins TRBV28 and TRBJ2-5; 7 nucleotides agree with TRBD2. Per the germline V gene, CDR1 is MDHEN and CDR2 is SYDVKM. This CDR3 region has 16 residues. V was pared by 6 bases and J by 5 bases, with 15 bases of the junction left unmatched. CDR3 sequence (DNA): TGTGCCAGCAGGGGACCCGGGGGAGGGAGTGGGGAGACCCAGTACTTC. This encodes CASRGPGGGSGETQYF.

The chain carries TRBV28 and TRBJ2-2, with D possibly matching TRBD2 (5 bases). Germline V gives CDR1 MDHEN, CDR2 SYDVKM. This CDR3 region has 15 residues. V lost 1 base, J lost 3 bases, and 9 bases lay in between. This chain's CDR3 is CASSLFLGDTGELFF. The CDR3 nucleotides are TGTGCCAGCAGTTTATTTCTCGGGGACACCGGGGAGCTGTTTTTT.

The gene calls are TRBV27 and TRBJ2-3; 8 nucleotides align to TRBD2. CDR3 size: 14 residues. Germline CDR1 is MNHEY and CDR2 is SMNVEV (reference sequence). V gave up 2 bases and J gave up 5 bases; unmatched junction bases: 3. The CDR3 DNA follows: TGTGCCAGCAGTTTAGCGGGAGGAGGAGATACGCAGTATTTT. Translating gives CASSLAGGGDTQYF.

V gene TRBV10-3 combines with J gene TRBJ1-5; D is unclear. Trimming removed 0 bases from V and 0 bases from J, with 6 bases in between. Per germline, CDR1 ENHRY and CDR2 SYGVKD. The CDR3 loop spans 15 amino acids. This CDR3 reads CAISESSVSNQPQHF. In DNA, the CDR3 is TGTGCCATCAGTGAGTCGTCAGTTAGCAATCAGCCCCAGCATTTT.

The V gene is TRBV7-6, the J gene TRBJ1-1, with D tentatively TRBD1 (6 bases). This CDR3 region has 16 residues. Trimming pared 5 bases from V and 1 base from J, leaving 17 bases between. Germline V gives CDR1 SGHVS, CDR2 FNYEAQ. This CDR3 is CASSPRPPGQNTEAFF. CDR3 in DNA: TGTGCCAGCAGCCCCAGGCCGCCGGGACAGAACACTGAAGCTTTCTTT.